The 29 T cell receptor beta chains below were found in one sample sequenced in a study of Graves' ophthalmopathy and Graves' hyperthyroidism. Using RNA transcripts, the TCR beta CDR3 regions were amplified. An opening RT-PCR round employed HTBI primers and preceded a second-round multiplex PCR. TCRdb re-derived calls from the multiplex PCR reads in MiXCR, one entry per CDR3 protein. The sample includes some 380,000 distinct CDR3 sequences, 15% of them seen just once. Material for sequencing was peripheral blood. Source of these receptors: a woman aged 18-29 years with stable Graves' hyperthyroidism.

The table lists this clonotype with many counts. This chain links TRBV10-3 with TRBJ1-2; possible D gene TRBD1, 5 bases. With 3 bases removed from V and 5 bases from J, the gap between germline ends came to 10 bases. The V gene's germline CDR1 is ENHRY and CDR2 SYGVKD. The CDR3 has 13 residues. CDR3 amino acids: CAISEGEGYGYTF. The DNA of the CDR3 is TGTGCCATCAGTGAAGGGGAGGGGTATGGCTACACCTTC.

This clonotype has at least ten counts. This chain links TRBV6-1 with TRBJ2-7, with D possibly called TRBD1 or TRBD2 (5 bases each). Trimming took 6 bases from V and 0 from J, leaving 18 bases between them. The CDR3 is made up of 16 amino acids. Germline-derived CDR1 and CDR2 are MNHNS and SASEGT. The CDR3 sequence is CASSPHRDRLSYEQYF. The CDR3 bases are TGTGCCAGCAGCCCCCATCGGGACCGCCTCTCCTACGAGCAGTACTTC.

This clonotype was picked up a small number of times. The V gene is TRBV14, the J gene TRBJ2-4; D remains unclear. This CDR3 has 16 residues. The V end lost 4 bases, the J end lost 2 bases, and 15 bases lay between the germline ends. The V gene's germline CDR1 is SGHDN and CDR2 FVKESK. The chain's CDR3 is CASSPTWALTKNIQYF. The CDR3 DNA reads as TGTGCCAGCAGCCCGACGTGGGCTCTAACCAAAAACATTCAGTACTTC.

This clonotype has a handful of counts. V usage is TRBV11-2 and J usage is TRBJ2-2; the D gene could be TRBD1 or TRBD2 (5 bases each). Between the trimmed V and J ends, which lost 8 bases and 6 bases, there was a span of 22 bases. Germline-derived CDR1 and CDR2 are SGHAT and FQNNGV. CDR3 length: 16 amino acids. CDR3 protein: CASSGLSGPGPGELFF. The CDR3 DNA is TGTGCCAGCTCTGGGCTCTCGGGACCGGGGCCCGGGGAGCTGTTTTTT.

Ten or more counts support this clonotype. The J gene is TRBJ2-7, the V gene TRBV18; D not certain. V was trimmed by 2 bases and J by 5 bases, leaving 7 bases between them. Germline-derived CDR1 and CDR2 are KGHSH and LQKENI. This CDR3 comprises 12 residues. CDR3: CASSPLRDEQYF. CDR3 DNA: TGTGCCAGCTCACCATTAAGGGACGAGCAGTACTTC.

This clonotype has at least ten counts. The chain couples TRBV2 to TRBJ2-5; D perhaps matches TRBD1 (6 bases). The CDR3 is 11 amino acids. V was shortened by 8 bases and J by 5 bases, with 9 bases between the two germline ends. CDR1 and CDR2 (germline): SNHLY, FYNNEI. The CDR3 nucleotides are TGTGCCAGCCAGGGGTGGGAGACCCAGTACTTC. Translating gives CASQGWETQYF.

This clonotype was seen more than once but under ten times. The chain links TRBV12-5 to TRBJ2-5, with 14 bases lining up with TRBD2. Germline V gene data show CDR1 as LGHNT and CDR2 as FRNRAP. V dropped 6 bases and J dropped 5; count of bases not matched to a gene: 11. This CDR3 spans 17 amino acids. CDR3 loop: CASGRGETSGGAETQYF. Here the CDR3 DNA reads TGTGCTAGTGGACGGGGGGAGACTAGCGGGGGGGCGGAGACCCAGTACTTC.

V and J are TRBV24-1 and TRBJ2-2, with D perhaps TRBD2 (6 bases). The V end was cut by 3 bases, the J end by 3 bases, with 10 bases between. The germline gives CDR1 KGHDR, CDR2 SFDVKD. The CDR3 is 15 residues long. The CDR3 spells CATSDGTFYTGELFF. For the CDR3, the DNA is TGTGCCACCAGTGATGGGACTTTTTACACCGGGGAGCTGTTTTTT.

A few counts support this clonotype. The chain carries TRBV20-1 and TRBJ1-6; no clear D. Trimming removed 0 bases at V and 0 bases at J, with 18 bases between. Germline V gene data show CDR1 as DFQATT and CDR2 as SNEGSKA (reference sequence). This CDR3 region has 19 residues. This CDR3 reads CSAREDKLGLSSYNSPLHF. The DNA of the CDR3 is TGCAGTGCTAGAGAGGATAAGTTAGGGCTAAGCTCCTATAATTCACCCCTCCACTTT.

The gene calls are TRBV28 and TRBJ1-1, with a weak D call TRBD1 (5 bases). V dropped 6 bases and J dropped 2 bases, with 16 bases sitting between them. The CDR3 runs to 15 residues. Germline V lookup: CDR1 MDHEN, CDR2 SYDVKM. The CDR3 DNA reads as TGTGCCAGCAGCCGGTGGGTGGGGGAAAACACTGAAGCTTTCTTT. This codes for CASSRWVGENTEAFF.

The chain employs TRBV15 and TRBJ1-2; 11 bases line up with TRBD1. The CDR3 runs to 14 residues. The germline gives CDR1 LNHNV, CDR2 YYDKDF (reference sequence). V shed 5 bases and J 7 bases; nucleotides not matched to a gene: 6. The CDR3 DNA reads TGTGCCACCAGCGGACAGGGGGCTTTTAGTGGCTACACCTTC. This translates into CATSGQGAFSGYTF.

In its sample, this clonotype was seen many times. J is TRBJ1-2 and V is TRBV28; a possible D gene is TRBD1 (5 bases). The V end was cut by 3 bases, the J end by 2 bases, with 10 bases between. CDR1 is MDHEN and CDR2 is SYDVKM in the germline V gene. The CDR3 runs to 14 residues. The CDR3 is CASSLEGRNYGYTF. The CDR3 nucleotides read TGTGCCAGCAGTTTGGAGGGACGGAACTATGGCTACACCTTC.

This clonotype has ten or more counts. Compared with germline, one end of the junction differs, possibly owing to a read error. As DNA, the CDR3 is TGTGCCAGCAGCTTAGGGGCAGAGACCCAGTACTTC. Its protein product is CASSLGAETQYF. The rearrangement links TRBV5-1 to TRBJ2-5, with D maybe TRBD1 (5 bases). The CDR3 contains 12 residues. CDR1 is SGHRS, CDR2 YFSETQ, per germline.

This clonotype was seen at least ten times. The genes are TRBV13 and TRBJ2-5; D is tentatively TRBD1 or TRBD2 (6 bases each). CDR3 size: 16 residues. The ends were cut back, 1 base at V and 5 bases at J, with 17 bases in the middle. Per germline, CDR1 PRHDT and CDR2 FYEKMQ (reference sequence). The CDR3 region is CASSLEGTGAEETQYF. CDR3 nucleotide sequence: TGTGCCAGCAGCTTAGAAGGGACGGGGGCTGAGGAGACCCAGTACTTC. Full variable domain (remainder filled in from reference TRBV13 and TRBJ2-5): AAGVIQSPRHLIKEKRETATLKCYPIPRHDTVYWYQQGPGQDPQFLISFYEKMQSDKGSIPDRFSAQQFSDYHSELNMSSLELGDSALYFCASSLEGTGAEETQYFGPGTRLLVL.

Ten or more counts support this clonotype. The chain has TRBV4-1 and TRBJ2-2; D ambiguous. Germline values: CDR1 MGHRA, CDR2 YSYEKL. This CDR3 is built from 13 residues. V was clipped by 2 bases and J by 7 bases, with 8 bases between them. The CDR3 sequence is CASSQSGIGELFF. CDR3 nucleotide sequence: TGCGCCAGCAGCCAATCTGGGATCGGGGAGCTGTTTTTT.

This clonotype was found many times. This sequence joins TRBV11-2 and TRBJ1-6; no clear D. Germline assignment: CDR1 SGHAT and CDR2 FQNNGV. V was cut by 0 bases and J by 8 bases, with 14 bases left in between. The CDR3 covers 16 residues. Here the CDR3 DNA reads TGTGCCAGCAGCTTAGATTCTTCAGCCCCAGATTCACCCCTCCACTTT. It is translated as CASSLDSSAPDSPLHF.

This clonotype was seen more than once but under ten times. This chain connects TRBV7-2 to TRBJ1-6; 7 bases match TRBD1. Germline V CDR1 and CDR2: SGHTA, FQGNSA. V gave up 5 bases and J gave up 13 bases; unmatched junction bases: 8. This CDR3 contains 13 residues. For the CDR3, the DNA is TGTGCCAGCAGCGGGCCCAGACAGGGCCCCCTCCACTTT. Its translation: CASSGPRQGPLHF.

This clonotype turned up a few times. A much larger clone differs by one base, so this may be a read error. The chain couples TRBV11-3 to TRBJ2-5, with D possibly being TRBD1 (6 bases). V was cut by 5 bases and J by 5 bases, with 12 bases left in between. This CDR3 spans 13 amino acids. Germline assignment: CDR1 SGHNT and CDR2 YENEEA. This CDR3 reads CASSPQGEETQYF. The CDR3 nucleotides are TGTGCCAGCAGCCCACAGGGAGAGGAGACCCAGTACTTC.

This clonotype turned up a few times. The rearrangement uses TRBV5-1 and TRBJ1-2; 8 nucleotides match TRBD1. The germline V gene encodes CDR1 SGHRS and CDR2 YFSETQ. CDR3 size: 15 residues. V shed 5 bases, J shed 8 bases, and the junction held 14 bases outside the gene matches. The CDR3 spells CASSNRDRGLNGYTF. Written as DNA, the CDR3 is TGCGCCAGCAGTAACCGTGACAGGGGTTTGAACGGCTACACCTTC. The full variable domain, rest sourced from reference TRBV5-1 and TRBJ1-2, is KAGVTQTPRYLIKTRGQQVTLSCSPISGHRSVSWYQQTPGQGLQFLFEYFSETQRNKGNFPGRFSGRQFSNSRSEMNVSTLELGDSALYLCASSNRDRGLNGYTFGSGTRLTVV.

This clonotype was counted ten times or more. The CDR3 nucleotides read TGCGCCAGCAGCTTCGGGACAAACGAGGACGAGCAGTACTTC. This gives the protein CASSFGTNEDEQYF. The chain carries TRBV5-1 and TRBJ2-7, with D possibly matching TRBD1 (6 bases). Deletions cut 2 bases from V and 5 bases from J, with 14 bases between. Germline CDR1 SGHRS, CDR2 YFSETQ. The CDR3 is made up of 14 amino acids.

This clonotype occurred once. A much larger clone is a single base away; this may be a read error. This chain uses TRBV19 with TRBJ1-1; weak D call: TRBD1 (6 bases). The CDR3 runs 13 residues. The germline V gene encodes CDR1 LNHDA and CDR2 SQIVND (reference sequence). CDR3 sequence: CASSTKGDTESFF. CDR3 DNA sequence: TGTGCCAGTAGTACGAAAGGGGACACTGAATCTTTCTTT.

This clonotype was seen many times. This CDR3 is CASSPIRGEAFF. CDR3 nucleotides: TGTGCCAGCAGCCCTATTCGGGGTGAAGCTTTCTTT. The chain links TRBV14 to TRBJ1-1; D remains ambiguous. The CDR3 runs to 12 residues. Trimming cost V 4 bases and J 7 bases, with 10 bases left between them. Germline-derived CDR1 and CDR2 are SGHDN and FVKESK.

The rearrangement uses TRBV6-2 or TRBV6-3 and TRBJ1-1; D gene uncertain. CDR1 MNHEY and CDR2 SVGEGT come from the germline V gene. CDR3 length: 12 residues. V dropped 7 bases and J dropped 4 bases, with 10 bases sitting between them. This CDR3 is CASTEAGTEAFF. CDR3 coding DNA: TGTGCCAGCACAGAGGCAGGCACTGAAGCTTTCTTT.

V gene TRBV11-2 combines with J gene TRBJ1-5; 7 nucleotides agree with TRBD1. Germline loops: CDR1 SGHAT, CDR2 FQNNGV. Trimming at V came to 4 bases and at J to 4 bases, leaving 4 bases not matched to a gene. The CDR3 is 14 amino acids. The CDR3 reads CASSSGQQNQPQHF. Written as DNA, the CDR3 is TGTGCCAGCAGCTCGGGACAGCAGAATCAGCCCCAGCATTTT.

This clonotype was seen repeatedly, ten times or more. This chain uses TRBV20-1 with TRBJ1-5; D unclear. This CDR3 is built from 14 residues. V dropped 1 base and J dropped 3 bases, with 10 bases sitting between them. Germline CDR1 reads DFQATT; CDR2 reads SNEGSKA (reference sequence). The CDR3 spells CSARAPRANQPQHF. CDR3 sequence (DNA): TGCAGTGCTAGAGCCCCTAGAGCCAATCAGCCCCAGCATTTT.

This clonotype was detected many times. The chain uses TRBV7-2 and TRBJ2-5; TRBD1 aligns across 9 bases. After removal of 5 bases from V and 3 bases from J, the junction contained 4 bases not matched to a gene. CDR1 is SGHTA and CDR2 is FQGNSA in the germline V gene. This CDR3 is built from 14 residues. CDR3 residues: CASSRGQGEETQYF. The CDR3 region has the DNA TGTGCCAGCAGCCGGGGACAGGGTGAAGAGACCCAGTACTTC.

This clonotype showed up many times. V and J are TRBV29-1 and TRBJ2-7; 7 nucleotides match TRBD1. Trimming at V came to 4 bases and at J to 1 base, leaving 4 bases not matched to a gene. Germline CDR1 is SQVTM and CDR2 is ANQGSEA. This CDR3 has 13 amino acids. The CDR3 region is CSVAAGGSYEQYF. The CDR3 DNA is TGCAGCGTTGCGGCAGGGGGATCCTACGAGCAGTACTTC.

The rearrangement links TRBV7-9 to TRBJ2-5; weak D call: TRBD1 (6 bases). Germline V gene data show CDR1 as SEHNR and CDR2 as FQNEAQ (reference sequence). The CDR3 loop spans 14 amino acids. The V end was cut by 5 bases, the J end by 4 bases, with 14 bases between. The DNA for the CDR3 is TGTGCCAGCAGCCGGAGGCAGGGGCTAGAGACCCAGTACTTC. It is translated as CASSRRQGLETQYF.

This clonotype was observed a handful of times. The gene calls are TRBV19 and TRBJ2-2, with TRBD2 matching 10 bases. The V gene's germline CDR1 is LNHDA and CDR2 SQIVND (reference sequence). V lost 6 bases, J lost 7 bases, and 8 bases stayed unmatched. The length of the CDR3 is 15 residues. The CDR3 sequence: CASSVLAGVIGELFF. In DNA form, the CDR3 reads TGTGCCAGTAGCGTCCTAGCGGGGGTGATCGGGGAGCTGTTTTTT.